There are many counts of the clone carrying this T cell receptor beta chain. Its cognate antigen is unknown. This sample was included in a study of blood T cells in healthy people across ages. Overall study results and limits: Age brought a roughly linear fall in TCR beta diversity measured per million T cells.

It was with a sample-barcoded 5' primer and a J-beta primer mix that a second PCR of roughly 7 to 12 cycles was run. One entry per CDR3 protein results from TCRdb running MiXCR on the 5' RACE reads. The sample has fewer than 900,000 distinct CDR3 sequences; roughly 45% are singletons. Sequencing was performed on blood. The clonotype comes from a woman aged 55 to 70 in good health.

CDR3 sequence reads: CSVASGGANEQFF. Here the CDR3 DNA reads TGCAGCGTTGCTAGCGGGGGGGCCAATGAGCAGTTCTTC. The chain joins TRBV29-1 to TRBJ2-1, with 12 bases lining up with TRBD2. The V and J ends lost 4 bases and 6 bases, in that order; junction bases with no gene match: 1. This CDR3 has 13 residues. CDR1 is SQVTM, CDR2 ANQGSEA, per germline.